The 20 T cell receptor beta chains in this list originate from one sample, sequenced in a study of cytomegalovirus exposure and HLA in healthy donors. PCR primers comprised 60 Vbeta and 13 Jbeta primers. Generated by immunoSEQ multiplex PCR, the TCRdb table keeps only in-frame clones and is missing some. The profile shows 95,000 to 100,000 clones, around 72% of them singletons. Sample: PBMCs. All receptors come from a male donor in good health and CMV-seronegative.

This clone showed up just a few times. The V and J genes are TRBV7-9 and TRBJ2-5; 7 bases match TRBD1. The CDR3 is 15 amino acids. With V trimmed by 4 bases and J by 5 bases, 10 bases remained unmatched. Germline-derived CDR1 and CDR2 are SEHNR and FQNEAQ (reference sequence). The CDR3 DNA reads as TGTGCCAGCAGCTCCCAAACAGGGGATGGGGAGACCCAGTACTTC. This codes for CASSSQTGDGETQYF.

The rearrangement uses TRBV4-1 and TRBJ2-3; 11 nucleotides match TRBD2. The CDR3 is 16 residues long. Germline V gene sequence: CDR1 MGHRA, CDR2 YSYEKL. V lost 6 bases to trimming and J lost 5 bases; unmatched junction nucleotides: 10. The CDR3 reads CASRILAGEVGDTQYF. DNA of the CDR3: TGCGCCAGCAGGATACTAGCGGGAGAGGTCGGAGATACGCAGTATTTT.

This chain links TRBV4-2 with TRBJ1-5; 11 bases are shared with TRBD1. With 4 bases clipped from V and 3 bases from J, the junction kept 8 bases outside the gene matches. This CDR3 has 17 amino acids. The V gene's germline CDR1 is LGHNA and CDR2 YNFKEQ. In nucleotides, the CDR3 is TGTGCCAGCAGCCGGACCGGACAGGGGGCCTACAATCAGCCCCAGCATTTT. Translated, it gives CASSRTGQGAYNQPQHF.

The chain employs TRBV27 and TRBJ2-7; unclear D gene. The germline CDR1 and CDR2 sequences are MNHEY and SMNVEV (reference sequence). The CDR3 loop spans 15 amino acids. Trimming left V 8 bases short and J 3 bases short, with 20 bases between. The CDR3 sequence is CASATGSHLIYEQYF. Here the CDR3 DNA reads TGTGCCAGCGCCACGGGTTCTCATCTTATCTACGAGCAGTACTTC.

The chain links TRBV25-1 to TRBJ2-7; maybe TRBD2 (6 bases). V gave up 5 bases and J gave up 7 bases, with 12 bases separating them. The germline V gene encodes CDR1 MGHDK and CDR2 SYGVNS. This CDR3 has 12 residues. CDR3 in amino acids: CASSPTGVEQYF. The CDR3 coding sequence is TGTGCCAGCAGTCCAACGGGGGTTGAGCAGTACTTC.

The chain links TRBV7-9 to TRBJ2-7; D not certain. The germline gives CDR1 SEHNR, CDR2 FQNEAQ (reference sequence). Deletions cut 5 bases from V and 3 bases from J, with 8 bases between. The CDR3 is 12 amino acids. The CDR3 loop is CASSHSSYEQYF. CDR3 in DNA: TGTGCCAGCAGCCATTCCAGCTACGAGCAGTACTTC.

This clone was seen a single time. This chain links TRBV30 with TRBJ2-4; TRBD2 matches 10 bases. Trimming removed 4 bases from V and 3 bases from J; junction bases left unmatched: 6. The length of the CDR3 is 15 residues. Germline CDR1 and CDR2: GTSNPN and SVGIG (reference sequence). CDR3 nucleotide sequence: TGTGCCTGGATCAGGACTAGCGGAGGCAAAAACATTCAGTACTTC. Translation gives CAWIRTSGGKNIQYF.

This sequence joins TRBV27 and TRBJ1-6; no clear D gene. The CDR3 contains 16 residues. The V and J ends lost 3 bases and 4 bases respectively, with 13 bases between them. The germline V gene encodes CDR1 MNHEY and CDR2 SMNVEV (reference sequence). In nucleotides, the CDR3 is TGTGCCAGCAGTTTCTCCACCCCCGAGTATAATTCACCCCTCCACTTT. The encoded protein is CASSFSTPEYNSPLHF.

The chain employs TRBV27 and TRBJ2-7, with 8 bases identical to TRBD1. This CDR3 comprises 20 residues. Germline V gene data show CDR1 as MNHEY and CDR2 as SMNVEV (reference sequence). Trimming at V came to 1 base and at J to 2 bases, leaving 19 bases not matched to a gene. The CDR3 coding sequence is TGTGCCAGCAGTTTATGGCCCCCAGGGACAGGTATTATCAGCGCCTACGAGCAGTACTTC. It specifies CASSLWPPGTGIISAYEQYF.

The chain carries TRBV19 and TRBJ2-2; 8 bases fit TRBD1. The CDR3 is 13 residues long. CDR1 is LNHDA and CDR2 is SQIVND in the germline V gene (reference sequence). With V trimmed by 6 bases and J by 4 bases, 1 base remained unmatched. The CDR3 DNA reads TGTGCCAGTAGGACAGGGGTCACCGGGGAGCTGTTTTTT. Its translation: CASRTGVTGELFF.

This clone showed up just once. The chain employs TRBV6-6 and TRBJ1-4; no firm D call. V lost 7 bases and J 7 bases, leaving 10 bases between the germline ends. The CDR3 consists of 12 residues. The germline V gene encodes CDR1 MNHNY and CDR2 SVGAGI (reference sequence). CDR3 loop: CASTITGEKLFF. The CDR3 DNA sequence: TGTGCCAGCACTATCACGGGTGAAAAACTGTTTTTT.

The gene calls are TRBV4-3 and TRBJ2-2; weak D call: TRBD1 (5 bases). CDR3 length: 17 amino acids. Germline CDR1 is LGHNA and CDR2 is YSLEER. V was pared by 1 base and J by 3 bases, with 15 bases between. This CDR3 is CASSQVTSSGYTGELFF. The DNA of the CDR3 is TGCGCCAGCAGCCAAGTTACGTCGTCAGGGTACACCGGGGAGCTGTTTTTT.

The rearrangement links TRBV7-2 to TRBJ2-4; tentatively, D is TRBD2 (6 bases). V lost 6 bases to trimming and J lost 1 base, with 13 bases between them. Germline V gene lookup returns CDR1 SGHTA and CDR2 FQGNSA. This CDR3 region has 15 residues. CDR3 nucleotide sequence: TGTGCCAGCAGTCCCGGGGGTTTTGCCAAAAACATTCAGTACTTC. It yields the protein CASSPGGFAKNIQYF.

The genes are TRBV4-1 and TRBJ2-5; 10 bases match TRBD2. The J call may be in error: the DNA end matches TRBJ2-7 better. CDR3 size: 16 residues. CDR1 is MGHRA and CDR2 is YSYEKL in the germline V gene. The CDR3 is CASSQDPSGSSYEQYF. As DNA, the CDR3 is TGCGCCAGCAGCCAAGACCCTAGCGGGAGCTCCTACGAGCAGTACTTC.

The gene calls are TRBV28 and TRBJ1-1; D ambiguous. The germline V gene encodes CDR1 MDHEN and CDR2 SYDVKM. This CDR3 comprises 14 residues. Trimming stripped 1 base from V and 4 bases from J, with 10 bases between. The DNA for the CDR3 is TGTGCCAGCAGTTTATACCTACCCCCCACTGAAGCTTTCTTT. Protein: CASSLYLPPTEAFF.

In regard to this clone: An end of the junction differs from the germline gene, which may be a read error. This rearrangement joins TRBV7-2 to TRBJ2-7; 9 bases are shared with TRBD1. The CDR3 loop spans 12 amino acids. The germline CDR1 and CDR2 sequences are SGHTA and FQGNSA. The DNA for the CDR3 is TGTGCCAGCAGCTTGGCGAACAGGGGGCTGTTCTTC. It translates to CASSLANRGLFF.

This clone was seen more than once but under ten times. This chain links TRBV6-4 with TRBJ2-7, with TRBD1 as a possible D gene (5 bases). Germline-derived CDR1 and CDR2 are MRHNA and SNTAGT. V was pared by 5 bases and J by 0 bases, with 11 bases between. The length of the CDR3 is 14 residues. Here the CDR3 reads CASSMNQGSYEQYF. For the CDR3, the DNA is TGTGCCAGCAGTATGAATCAGGGCTCCTACGAGCAGTACTTC.

The chain has TRBV11-1 and TRBJ2-7; 9 bases are a match to TRBD2. The ends lost 6 bases at V and 3 bases at J; junction bases unmatched: 9. The CDR3 contains 15 residues. Germline CDR1 SGHAT, CDR2 FQDESV (reference sequence). The CDR3 coding sequence is TGTGCCAGCAGGTTAACGGGACTAGCATTCTACGAGCAGTACTTC. This gives the protein CASRLTGLAFYEQYF.

V usage is TRBV28 and J usage is TRBJ2-7; TRBD1 matches 9 bases. This CDR3 comprises 15 residues. Losses at the gene ends were 6 bases for V and 0 bases for J; bases not matched to a gene: 6. The germline CDR1 and CDR2 sequences are MDHEN and SYDVKM. The CDR3, as DNA: TGTGCCAGCAGGGGGGGACAGGGTATCTCCTACGAGCAGTACTTC. Protein sequence: CASRGGQGISYEQYF.

The chain has TRBV7-6 and TRBJ2-2; 10 nucleotides match TRBD2. CDR3 length: 18 residues. Trimming at V came to 1 base and at J to 6 bases, leaving 11 bases not matched to a gene. The germline V gene encodes CDR1 SGHVS and CDR2 FNYEAQ. The CDR3 bases are TGTGCCAGCAGCTTAGATATCCCTAGCGGGAGTCGGTCCGGGGAGCTGTTTTTT. Protein sequence: CASSLDIPSGSRSGELFF.